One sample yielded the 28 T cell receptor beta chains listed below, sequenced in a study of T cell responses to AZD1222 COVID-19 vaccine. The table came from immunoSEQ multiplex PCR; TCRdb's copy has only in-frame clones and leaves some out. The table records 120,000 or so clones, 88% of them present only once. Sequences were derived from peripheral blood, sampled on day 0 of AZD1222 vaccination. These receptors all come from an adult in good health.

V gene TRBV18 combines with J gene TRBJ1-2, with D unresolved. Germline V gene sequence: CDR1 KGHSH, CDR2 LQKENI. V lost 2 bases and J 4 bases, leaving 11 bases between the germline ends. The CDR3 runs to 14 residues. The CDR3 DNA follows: TGTGCCAGCTCACCAGGCAGCGTACCCTATGGCTACACCTTC. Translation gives CASSPGSVPYGYTF.

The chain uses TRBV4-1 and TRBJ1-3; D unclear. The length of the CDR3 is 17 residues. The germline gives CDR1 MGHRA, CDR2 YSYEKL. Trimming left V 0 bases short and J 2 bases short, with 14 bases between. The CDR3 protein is CASSQDQVGSAGNTIYF. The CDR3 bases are TGCGCCAGCAGCCAAGATCAGGTGGGCTCCGCTGGAAACACCATATATTTT.

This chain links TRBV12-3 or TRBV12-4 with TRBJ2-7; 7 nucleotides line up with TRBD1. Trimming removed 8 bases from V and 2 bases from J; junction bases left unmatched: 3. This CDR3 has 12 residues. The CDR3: CASRTGPYEQYF. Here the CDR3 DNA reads TGTGCCAGCCGGACAGGACCCTACGAGCAGTACTTC.

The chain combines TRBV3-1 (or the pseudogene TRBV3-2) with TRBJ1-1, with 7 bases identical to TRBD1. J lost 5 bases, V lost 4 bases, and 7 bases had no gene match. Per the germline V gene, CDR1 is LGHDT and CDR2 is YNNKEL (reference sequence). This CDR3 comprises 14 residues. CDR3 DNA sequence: TGTGCCAGCAGCCGCTCACAGGGGCTGACTGAAGCTTTCTTT. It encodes CASSRSQGLTEAFF.

In DNA, the CDR3 is TGTGCCACCAGCAGAGATGGGAGGTCGGTTCAGCCCCAGCATTTT. This codes for CATSRDGRSVQPQHF. This chain joins TRBV15 and TRBJ1-5; no clear D. Germline values: CDR1 LNHNV, CDR2 YYDKDF (reference sequence). With 0 bases removed from V and 6 bases from J, the gap between germline ends came to 12 bases. This CDR3 is built from 15 residues.

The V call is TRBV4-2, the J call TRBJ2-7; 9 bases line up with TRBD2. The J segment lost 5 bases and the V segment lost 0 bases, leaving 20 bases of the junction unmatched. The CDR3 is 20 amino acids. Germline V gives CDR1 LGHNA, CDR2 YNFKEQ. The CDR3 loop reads CASSQEPLLGVAGAGNEQYF. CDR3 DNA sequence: TGTGCCAGCAGCCAAGAGCCCCTCCTTGGAGTAGCGGGAGCTGGGAACGAGCAGTACTTC.

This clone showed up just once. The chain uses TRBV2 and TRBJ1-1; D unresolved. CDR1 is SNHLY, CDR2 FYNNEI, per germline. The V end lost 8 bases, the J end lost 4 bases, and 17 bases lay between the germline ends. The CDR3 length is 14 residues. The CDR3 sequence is CASGLTSWGTEAFF. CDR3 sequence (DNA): TGTGCCAGCGGTCTGACCAGTTGGGGCACTGAAGCTTTCTTT.

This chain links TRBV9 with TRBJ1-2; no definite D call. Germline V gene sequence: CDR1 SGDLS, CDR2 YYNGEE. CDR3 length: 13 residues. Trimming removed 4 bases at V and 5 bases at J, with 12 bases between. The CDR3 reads CASSIRAGYGYTF. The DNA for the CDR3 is TGTGCCAGCAGCATCCGGGCCGGGTATGGCTACACCTTC.

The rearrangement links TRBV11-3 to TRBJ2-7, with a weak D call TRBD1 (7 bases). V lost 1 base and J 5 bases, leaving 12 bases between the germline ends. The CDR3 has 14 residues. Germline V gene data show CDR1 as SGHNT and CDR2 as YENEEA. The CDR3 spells CASSLVQGTDEQYF. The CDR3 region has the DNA TGTGCCAGCAGCTTAGTACAGGGGACTGACGAGCAGTACTTC.

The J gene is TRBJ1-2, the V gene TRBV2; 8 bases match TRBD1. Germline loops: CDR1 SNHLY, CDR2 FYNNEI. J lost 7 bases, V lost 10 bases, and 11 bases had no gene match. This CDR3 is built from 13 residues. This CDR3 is CANRLDRASGYTF. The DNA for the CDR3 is TGTGCCAACCGCCTGGACAGGGCGTCTGGCTACACCTTC.

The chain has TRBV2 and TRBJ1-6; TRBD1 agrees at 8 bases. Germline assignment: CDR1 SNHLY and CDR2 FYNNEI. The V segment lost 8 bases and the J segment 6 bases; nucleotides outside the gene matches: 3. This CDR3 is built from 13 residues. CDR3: CASRGQGNSPLHF. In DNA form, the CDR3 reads TGTGCCAGCCGAGGACAGGGTAATTCACCCCTCCACTTT.

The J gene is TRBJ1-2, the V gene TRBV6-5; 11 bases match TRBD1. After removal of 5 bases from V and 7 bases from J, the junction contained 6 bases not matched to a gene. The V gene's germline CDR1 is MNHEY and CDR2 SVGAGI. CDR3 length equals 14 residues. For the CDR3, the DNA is TGTGCCAGCAGTCTACGAGGGACAGGGGGTGGCTACACCTTC. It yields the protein CASSLRGTGGGYTF.

The CDR3 DNA reads TGTGCCAGCAGTCAGATGGGGAGGGGGAACTATGGCTACACCTTC. Translation gives CASSQMGRGNYGYTF. V is TRBV27 and J is TRBJ1-2; tentatively, D is TRBD1 (6 bases). The germline V gene encodes CDR1 MNHEY and CDR2 SMNVEV (reference sequence). The CDR3 is 15 residues long. Trimming removed 5 bases from V and 2 bases from J, with 15 bases in between.

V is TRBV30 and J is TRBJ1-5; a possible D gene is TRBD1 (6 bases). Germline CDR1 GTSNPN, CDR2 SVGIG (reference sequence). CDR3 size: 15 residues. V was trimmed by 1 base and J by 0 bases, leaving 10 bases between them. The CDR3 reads CAWSAGQNSNQPQHF. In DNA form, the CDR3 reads TGTGCCTGGAGTGCAGGACAGAATAGCAATCAGCCCCAGCATTTT. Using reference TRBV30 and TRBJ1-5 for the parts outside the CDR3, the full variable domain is SQTIHQWPATLVQPVGSPLSLECTVEGTSNPNLYWYRQAAGRGLQLLFYSVGIGQISSEVPQNLSASRPQDRQFILSSKKLLLSDSGFYLCAWSAGQNSNQPQHFGDGTRLSIL.

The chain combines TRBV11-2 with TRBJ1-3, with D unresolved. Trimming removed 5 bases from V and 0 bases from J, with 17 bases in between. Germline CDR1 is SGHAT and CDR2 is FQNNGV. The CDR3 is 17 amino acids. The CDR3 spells CASSTPRRLLSGNTIYF. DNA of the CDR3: TGTGCCAGCAGCACACCCCGGCGGCTCCTCTCTGGAAACACCATATATTTT.

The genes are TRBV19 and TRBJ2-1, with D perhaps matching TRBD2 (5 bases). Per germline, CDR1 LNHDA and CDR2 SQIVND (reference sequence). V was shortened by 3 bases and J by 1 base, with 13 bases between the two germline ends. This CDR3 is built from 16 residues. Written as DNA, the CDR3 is TGTGCCAGTAGTATTAGAGGGTCGGGGTCCTACAATGAGCAGTTCTTC. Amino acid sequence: CASSIRGSGSYNEQFF.

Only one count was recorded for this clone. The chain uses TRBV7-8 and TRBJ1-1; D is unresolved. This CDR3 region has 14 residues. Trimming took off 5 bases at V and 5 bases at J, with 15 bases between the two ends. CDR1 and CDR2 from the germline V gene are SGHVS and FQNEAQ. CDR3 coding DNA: TGTGCCAGCAGCCAGGCGACCCCGGGTACTGAAGCTTTCTTT. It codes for CASSQATPGTEAFF.

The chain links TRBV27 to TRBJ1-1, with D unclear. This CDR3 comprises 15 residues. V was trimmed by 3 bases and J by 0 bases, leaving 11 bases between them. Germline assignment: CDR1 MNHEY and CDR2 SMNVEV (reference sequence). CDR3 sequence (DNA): TGTGCCAGCAGTTTGCTGGGGTTAATGAACACTGAAGCTTTCTTT. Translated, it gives CASSLLGLMNTEAFF.

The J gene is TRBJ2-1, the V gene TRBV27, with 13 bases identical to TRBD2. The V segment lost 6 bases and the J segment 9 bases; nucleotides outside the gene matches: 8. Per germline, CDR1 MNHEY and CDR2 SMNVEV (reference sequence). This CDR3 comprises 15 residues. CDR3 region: CASSHGLAGVIEQFF. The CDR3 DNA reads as TGTGCCAGCAGCCACGGACTAGCGGGAGTAATTGAGCAGTTCTTC.

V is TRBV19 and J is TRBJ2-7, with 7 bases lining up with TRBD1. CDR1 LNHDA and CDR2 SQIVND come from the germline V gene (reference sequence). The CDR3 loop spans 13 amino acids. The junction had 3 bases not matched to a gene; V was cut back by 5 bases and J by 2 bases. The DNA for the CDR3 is TGTGCCAGTAGTGAGACAGGGCCCTACGAGCAGTACTTC. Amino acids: CASSETGPYEQYF.

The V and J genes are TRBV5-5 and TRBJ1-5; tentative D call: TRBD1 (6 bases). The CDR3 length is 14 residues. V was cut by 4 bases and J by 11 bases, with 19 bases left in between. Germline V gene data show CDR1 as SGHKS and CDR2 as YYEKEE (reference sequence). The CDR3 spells CASSTRGARVAQHF. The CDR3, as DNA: TGTGCCAGCAGCACCCGGGGGGCACGGGTGGCCCAGCATTTT.

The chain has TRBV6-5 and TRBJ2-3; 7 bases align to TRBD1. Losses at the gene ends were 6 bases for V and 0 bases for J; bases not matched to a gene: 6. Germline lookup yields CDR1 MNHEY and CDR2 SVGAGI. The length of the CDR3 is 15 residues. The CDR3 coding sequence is TGTGCCAGCAGGACACAGGGGTCCAGCACAGATACGCAGTATTTT. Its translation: CASRTQGSSTDTQYF.

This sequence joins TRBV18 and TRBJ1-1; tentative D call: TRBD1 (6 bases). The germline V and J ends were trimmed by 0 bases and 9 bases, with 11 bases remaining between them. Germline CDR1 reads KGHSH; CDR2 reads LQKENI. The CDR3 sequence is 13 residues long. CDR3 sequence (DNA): TGTGCCAGCTCACCACCGGGGAGGGACAAAGCTTTCTTT. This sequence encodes CASSPPGRDKAFF.

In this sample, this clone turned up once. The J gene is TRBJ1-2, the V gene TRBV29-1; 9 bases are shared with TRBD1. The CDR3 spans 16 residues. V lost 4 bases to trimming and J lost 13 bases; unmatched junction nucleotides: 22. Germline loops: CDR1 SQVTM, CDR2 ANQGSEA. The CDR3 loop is CSVAPGQGWTPATITF. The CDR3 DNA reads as TGCAGCGTTGCGCCGGGACAGGGCTGGACCCCAGCAACGATCACCTTC.

The CDR3 protein is CSVVRDRGSGYTF. CDR3 DNA sequence: TGCAGCGTTGTCCGGGACAGGGGATCTGGCTACACCTTC. This chain joins TRBV29-1 and TRBJ1-2, with 10 bases that match TRBD1. J gave up 7 bases and V 4 bases, and 6 bases lay outside the gene matches. Germline values: CDR1 SQVTM, CDR2 ANQGSEA. There are 13 residues in the CDR3.

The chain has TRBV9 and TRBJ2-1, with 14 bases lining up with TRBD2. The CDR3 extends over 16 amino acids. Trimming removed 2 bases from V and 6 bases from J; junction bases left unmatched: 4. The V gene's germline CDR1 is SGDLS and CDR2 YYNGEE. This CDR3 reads CASSVRGTSGSNEQFF. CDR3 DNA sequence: TGTGCCAGCAGCGTCCGGGGGACTAGCGGGAGCAATGAGCAGTTCTTC. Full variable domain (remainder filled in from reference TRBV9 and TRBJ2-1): DSGVTQTPKHLITATGQRVTLRCSPRSGDLSVYWYQQSLDQGLQFLIQYYNGEERAKGNILERFSAQQFPDLHSELNLSSLELGDSALYFCASSVRGTSGSNEQFFGPGTRLTVL.

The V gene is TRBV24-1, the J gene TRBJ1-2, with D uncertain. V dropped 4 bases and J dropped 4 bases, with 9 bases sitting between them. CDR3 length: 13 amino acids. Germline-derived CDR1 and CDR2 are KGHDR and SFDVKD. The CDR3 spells CATSETAIYGYTF. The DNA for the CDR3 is TGTGCCACCAGTGAAACAGCAATCTATGGCTACACCTTC.

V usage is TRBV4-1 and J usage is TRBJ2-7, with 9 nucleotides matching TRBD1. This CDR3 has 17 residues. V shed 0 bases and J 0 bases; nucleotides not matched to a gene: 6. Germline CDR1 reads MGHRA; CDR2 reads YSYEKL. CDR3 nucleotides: TGCGCCAGCAGCCAAGAAGGAGCGGGACAGGGCTCCTACGAGCAGTACTTC. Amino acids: CASSQEGAGQGSYEQYF.